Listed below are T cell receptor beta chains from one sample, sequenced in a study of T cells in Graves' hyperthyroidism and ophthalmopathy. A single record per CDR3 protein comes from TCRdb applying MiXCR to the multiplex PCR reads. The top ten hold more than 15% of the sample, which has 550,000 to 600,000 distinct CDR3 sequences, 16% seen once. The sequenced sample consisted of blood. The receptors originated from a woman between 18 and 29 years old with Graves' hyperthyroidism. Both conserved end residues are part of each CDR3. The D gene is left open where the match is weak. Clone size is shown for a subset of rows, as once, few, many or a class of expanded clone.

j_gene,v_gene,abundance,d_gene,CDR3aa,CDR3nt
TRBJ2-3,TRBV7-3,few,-,CASSLSFADTQYF,TGTGCCAGCAGCTTAAGTTTCGCAGATACGCAGTATTTT
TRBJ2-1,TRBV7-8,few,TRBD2,CASSVARGGRDEQFF,TGTGCCAGCAGCGTCGCGCGGGGGGGCCGGGATGAGCAGTTCTTC
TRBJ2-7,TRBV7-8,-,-,CASSFKGTYEQYF,TGTGCCAGCAGCTTTAAGGGTACCTACGAGCAGTACTTC
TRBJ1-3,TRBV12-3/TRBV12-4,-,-,CASSLHMTSGNTIYF,TGTGCCAGCAGTCTACACATGACCTCTGGAAACACCATATATTTT
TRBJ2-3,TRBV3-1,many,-,CASSPREESTDTQYF,TGTGCCAGCAGCCCAAGGGAGGAGAGCACAGATACGCAGTATTTT
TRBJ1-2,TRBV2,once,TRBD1,CASRRTGGNYFGGYTF,TGTGCCAGCAGAAGGACAGGGGGCAACTACTTCGGGGGCTACACCTTC
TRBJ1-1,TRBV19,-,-,CASSGYIELAFF,TGTGCCAGTAGTGGATACATCGAGCTGGCTTTCTTT
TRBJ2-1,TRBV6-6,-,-,CASGYSGEQFF,TGTGCCAGCGGTTACTCGGGCGAGCAGTTCTTC
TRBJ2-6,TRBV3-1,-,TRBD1,CASSQDRVTSGANVLTF,TGTGCCAGCAGTCAGGACAGGGTCACGTCTGGGGCCAACGTCCTGACTTTC
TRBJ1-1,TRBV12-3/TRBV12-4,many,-,CASSLGAHTEAFF,TGTGCCAGCAGTCTAGGCGCGCACACTGAAGCTTTCTTT
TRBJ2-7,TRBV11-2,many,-,CASSSIGEQYF,TGTGCCAGCTCTAGTATTGGCGAGCAGTACTTC
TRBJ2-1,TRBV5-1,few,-,CASSSGQGMGNEQFF,TGCGCCAGCAGCTCCGGGCAGGGGATGGGGAATGAGCAGTTCTTC
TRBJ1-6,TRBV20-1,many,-,CSARDNSGTYNSPLHF,TGCAGTGCTAGGGACAATTCCGGGACCTATAATTCACCCCTCCACTTT
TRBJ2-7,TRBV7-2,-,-,CASSVRDWSYEQYF,TGTGCCAGCAGCGTCCGGGACTGGTCCTACGAGCAGTACTTC
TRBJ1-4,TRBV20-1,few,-,CSARQRNEKLFF,TGCAGTGCTAGACAGCGTAATGAAAAACTGTTTTTT
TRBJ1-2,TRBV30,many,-,CASYGLFGGCTF,TGTGCCTCGTACGGGCTCTTCGGAGGTTGCACCTTC
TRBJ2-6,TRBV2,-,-,CAILSGANVLTF,TGTGCCATCCTCTCTGGGGCCAACGTCCTGACTTTC
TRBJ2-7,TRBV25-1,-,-,CASSGGGGAYEQYF,TGTGCCAGCAGTGGAGGTGGGGGTGCCTACGAGCAGTACTTC
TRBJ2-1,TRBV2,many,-,CASERPDKREGIGYNEQFF,TGTGCCAGCGAACGTCCTGATAAACGAGAGGGAATAGGGTACAATGAGCAGTTCTTC
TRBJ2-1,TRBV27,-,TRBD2,CASSMTSGGEFF,TGTGCCAGCAGTATGACTAGCGGGGGTGAGTTCTTC
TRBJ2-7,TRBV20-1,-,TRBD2,CSAPHRGLAGGSGYVQYF,TGCAGTGCCCCTCACCGGGGATTAGCGGGAGGTTCGGGCTACGTGCAGTACTTC
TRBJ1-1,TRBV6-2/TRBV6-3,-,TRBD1,CASSNTGQGNEAFF,TGTGCCAGCAGCAATACCGGACAGGGAAATGAAGCTTTCTTT
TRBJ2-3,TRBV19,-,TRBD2,CASSPGLAGLMSTDTQYF,TGTGCCAGTAGTCCGGGACTAGCGGGCCTAATGAGCACAGATACGCAGTATTTT
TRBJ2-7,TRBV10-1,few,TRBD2,CASSAVAGGPSEQYF,TGCGCCAGCAGTGCGGTAGCGGGAGGGCCGAGTGAGCAGTACTTC
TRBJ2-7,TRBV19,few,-,CASSMAMGGNRRYEQYF,TGTGCCAGTAGTATGGCGATGGGGGGCAATCGCCGCTACGAGCAGTACTTC
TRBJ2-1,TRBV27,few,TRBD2,CASSLLAGGLLEQFF,TGTGCCAGCAGTTTATTAGCGGGCGGTCTTTTGGAGCAGTTCTTC
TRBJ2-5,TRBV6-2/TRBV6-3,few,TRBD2,CASRRAGGPSQETQYF,TGTGCCAGCAGGAGAGCGGGGGGGCCAAGTCAAGAGACCCAGTACTTC
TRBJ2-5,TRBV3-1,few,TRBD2,CASSQPTGGKEETQYF,TGTGCCAGCAGCCAACCCACGGGGGGGAAAGAAGAGACCCAGTACTTC
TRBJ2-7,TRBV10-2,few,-,CASLLGGVGSYEQYF,TGCGCCAGCCTTCTTGGGGGCGTCGGGTCCTACGAGCAGTACTTC
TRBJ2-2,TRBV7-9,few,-,CASSLNRSNTGELFF,TGTGCCAGCAGCTTAAACAGGTCGAACACCGGGGAGCTGTTTTTT
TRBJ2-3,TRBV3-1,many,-,CASSQVGGSTDTQYF,TGTGCCAGCAGCCAAGTAGGTGGGAGCACAGATACGCAGTATTTT
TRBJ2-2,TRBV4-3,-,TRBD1,CASSPSRDRGTGELFF,TGCGCCAGCAGCCCCTCCCGGGACAGGGGGACCGGGGAGCTGTTTTTT
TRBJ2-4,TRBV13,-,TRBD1,CASSFRRTGDIQYF,TGTGCCAGCAGCTTTCGAAGGACAGGGGACATTCAGTACTTC
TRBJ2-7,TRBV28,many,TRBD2,CASSHTGLAGSYEQYF,TGTGCCAGCAGCCATACGGGACTAGCGGGATCCTACGAGCAGTACTTC
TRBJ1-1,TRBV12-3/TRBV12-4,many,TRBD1,CASSTTRTGAHNTEAFF,TGTGCCAGCAGTACAACCCGGACAGGGGCCCATAACACTGAAGCTTTCTTT
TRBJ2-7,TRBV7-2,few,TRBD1,CASSLLGGGYEQYF,TGTGCCAGCAGCTTATTAGGGGGCGGGTACGAGCAGTACTTC
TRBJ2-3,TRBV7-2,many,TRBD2,CASSTSGRDTQYF,TGTGCCAGCAGCACTAGCGGAAGAGATACGCAGTATTTT
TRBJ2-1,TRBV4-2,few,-,CASSQDPPNEQFF,TGTGCCAGCAGCCAAGATCCCCCCAATGAGCAGTTCTTC
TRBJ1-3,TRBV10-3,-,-,CAISARTDGNTIYF,TGTGCCATCAGTGCCCGGACGGATGGAAACACCATATATTTT
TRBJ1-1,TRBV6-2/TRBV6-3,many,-,CASSYPGTPWNTEAFF,TGTGCCAGCAGTTACCCAGGGACCCCTTGGAACACTGAAGCTTTCTTT
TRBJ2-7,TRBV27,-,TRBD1,CASFSLGQESYEQYF,TGTGCCAGCTTTAGTCTAGGACAGGAGTCCTACGAGCAGTACTTC
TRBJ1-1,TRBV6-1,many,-,CASTPGADHTEAFF,TGTGCCAGCACCCCGGGAGCGGATCACACTGAAGCTTTCTTT
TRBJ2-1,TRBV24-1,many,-,CATSERTTYNEQFF,TGTGCCACCAGTGAACGGACAACCTACAATGAGCAGTTCTTC
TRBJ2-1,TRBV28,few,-,CASSLPLDSNEQFF,TGTGCCAGCAGTTTACCTTTGGACAGCAATGAGCAGTTCTTC
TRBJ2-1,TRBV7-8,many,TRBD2,CASSSPETLAGEEQFF,TGTGCCAGCAGCTCCCCCGAAACCTTAGCGGGGGAGGAGCAGTTCTTC
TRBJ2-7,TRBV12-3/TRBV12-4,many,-,CASSRGTTSYEQYF,TGTGCCAGCAGCCGGGGGACAACCTCCTACGAGCAGTACTTC
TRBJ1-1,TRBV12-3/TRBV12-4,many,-,CASSPRPGGGTEAFF,TGTGCCAGCAGCCCCAGGCCGGGAGGAGGGACTGAAGCTTTCTTT
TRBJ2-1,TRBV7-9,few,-,CASSFRGKVQQFF,TGTGCCAGCAGCTTTCGGGGGAAGGTTCAACAGTTCTTC
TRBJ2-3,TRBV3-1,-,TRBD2,CASSPPSGRGTDTQYF,TGTGCCAGCAGCCCCCCTAGCGGGAGGGGCACAGATACGCAGTATTTT
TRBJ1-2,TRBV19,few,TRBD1,CASTFRGQDGYTF,TGTGCCAGTACCTTTAGGGGGCAGGATGGCTACACCTTC